The table lists the clone carrying this T cell receptor beta chain with a few counts. Arm-PCR of CDR3 regions with iRepertoire HTBI primers generated TCR beta libraries. TCRdb independently ran MiXCR on the multiplex PCR reads; one entry per CDR3 protein. The repertoire includes over 450,000 distinct CDR3 sequences, about 12% of them detected once, and around 10% sits in the top ten. The sample's time point: newly diagnosed GD, antithyroid drugs for less than 3 months. From PBMCs, RNA was extracted and then used to make the TCR library. The CDR3 is 15 residues long. The germline gives CDR1 SGHDT, CDR2 YYEEEE. V was cut by 3 bases and J by 3 bases, with 15 bases left in between. These data belong to a study of regulatory T cells in long-lasting Graves disease. The data also belong to a second study, concerning T cells in Graves' hyperthyroidism and ophthalmopathy. According to that study: Graves' hyperthyroidism qualified as stable when ophthalmopathy did not progress within 18 months. Subjects aged 18 to 65 presented with newly diagnosed hyperthyroidism of less than 2 months' duration. Patients with uncontrolled infections, other autoimmune diseases, pregnancy or lactation were excluded. When the TCR CDR3 underwent first-round RT-PCR, the HTBI primer set was used.

This sample comprised peripheral blood mononuclear cells (PBMCs), obtained at new diagnosis, from a patient treated with antithyroid drugs. The clonotype originates from a woman in her thirties with Graves disease. The chain employs TRBV5-6 and TRBJ1-2; the D gene is possibly TRBD1 (5 bases). The CDR3 DNA follows: TGTGCCAGCAGCTGGAACAGGATACCGGACTATGGCTACACCTTC. This gives the protein CASSWNRIPDYGYTF.